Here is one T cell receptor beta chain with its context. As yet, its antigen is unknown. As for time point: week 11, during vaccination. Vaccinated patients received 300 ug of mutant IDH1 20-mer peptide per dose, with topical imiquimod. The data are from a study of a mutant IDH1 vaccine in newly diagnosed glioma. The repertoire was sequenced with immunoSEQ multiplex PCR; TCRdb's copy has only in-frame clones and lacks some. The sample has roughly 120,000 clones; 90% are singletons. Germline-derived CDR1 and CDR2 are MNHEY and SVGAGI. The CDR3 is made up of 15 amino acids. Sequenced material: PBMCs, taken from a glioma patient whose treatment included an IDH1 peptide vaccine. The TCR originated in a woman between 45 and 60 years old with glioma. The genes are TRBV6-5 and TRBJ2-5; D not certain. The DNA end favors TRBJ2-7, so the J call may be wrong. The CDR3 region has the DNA TGTGCCAGCAGTTCCCCTACTCCAAATCCCTACGAGCAGTACTTC. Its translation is CASSSPTPNPYEQYF.